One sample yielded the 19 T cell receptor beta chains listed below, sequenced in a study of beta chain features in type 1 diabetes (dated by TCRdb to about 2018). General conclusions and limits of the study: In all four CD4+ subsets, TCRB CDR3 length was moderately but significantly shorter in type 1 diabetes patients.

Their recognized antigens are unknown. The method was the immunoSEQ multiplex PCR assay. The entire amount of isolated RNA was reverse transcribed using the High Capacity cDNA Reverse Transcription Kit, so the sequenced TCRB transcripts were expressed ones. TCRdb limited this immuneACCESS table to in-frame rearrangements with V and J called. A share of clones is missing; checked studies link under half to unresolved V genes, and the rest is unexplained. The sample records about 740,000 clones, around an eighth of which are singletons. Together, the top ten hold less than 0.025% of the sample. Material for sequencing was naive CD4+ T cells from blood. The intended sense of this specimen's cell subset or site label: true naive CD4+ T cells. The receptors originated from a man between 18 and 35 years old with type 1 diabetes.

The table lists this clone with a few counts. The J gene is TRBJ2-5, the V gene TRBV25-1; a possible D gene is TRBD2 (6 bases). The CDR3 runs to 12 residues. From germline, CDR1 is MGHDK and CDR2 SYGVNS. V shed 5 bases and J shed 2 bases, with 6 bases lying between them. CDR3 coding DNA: TGTGCCAGCAGTCGGGGGCAAGAGACCCAGTACTTC. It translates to CASSRGQETQYF.

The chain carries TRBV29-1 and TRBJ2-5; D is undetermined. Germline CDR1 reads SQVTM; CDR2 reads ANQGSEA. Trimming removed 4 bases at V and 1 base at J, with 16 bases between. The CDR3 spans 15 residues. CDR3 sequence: CSVVRSTAVQETQYF. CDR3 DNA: TGCAGCGTTGTGAGATCTACAGCCGTCCAAGAGACCCAGTACTTC.

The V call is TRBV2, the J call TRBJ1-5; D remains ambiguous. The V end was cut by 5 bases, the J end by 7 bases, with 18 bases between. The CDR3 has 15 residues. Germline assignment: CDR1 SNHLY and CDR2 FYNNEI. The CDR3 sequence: CASSTHSLDAQPQHF. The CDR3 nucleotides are TGTGCCAGCAGTACCCACAGCTTAGACGCGCAGCCCCAGCATTTT.

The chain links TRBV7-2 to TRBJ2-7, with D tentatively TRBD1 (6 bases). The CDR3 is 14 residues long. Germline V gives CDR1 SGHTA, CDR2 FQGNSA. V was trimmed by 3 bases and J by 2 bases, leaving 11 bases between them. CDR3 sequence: CASSLQGGPYEQYF. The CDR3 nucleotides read TGTGCCAGCAGCTTGCAAGGGGGACCCTACGAGCAGTACTTC.

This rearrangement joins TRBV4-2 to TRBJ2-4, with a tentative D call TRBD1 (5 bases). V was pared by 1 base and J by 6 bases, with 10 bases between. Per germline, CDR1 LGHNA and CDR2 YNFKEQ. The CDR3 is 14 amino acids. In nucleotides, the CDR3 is TGTGCCAGCAGCCAAGTGGCCCAGGGAAACATTCAGTACTTC. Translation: CASSQVAQGNIQYF.

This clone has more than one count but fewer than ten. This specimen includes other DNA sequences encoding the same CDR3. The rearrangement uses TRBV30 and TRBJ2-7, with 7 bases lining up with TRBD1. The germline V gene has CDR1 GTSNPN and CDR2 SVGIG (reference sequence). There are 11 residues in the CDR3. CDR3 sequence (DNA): TGTGCGCTGGGGACAGCCTACGAGCAGTACTTC. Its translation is CALGTAYEQYF. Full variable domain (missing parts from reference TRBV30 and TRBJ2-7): SQTIHQWPATLVQPVGSPLSLECTVEGTSNPNLYWYRQAAGRGLQLLFYSVGIGQISSEVPQNLSASRPQDRQFILSSKKLLLSDSGFYLCALGTAYEQYFGPGTRLTVT.

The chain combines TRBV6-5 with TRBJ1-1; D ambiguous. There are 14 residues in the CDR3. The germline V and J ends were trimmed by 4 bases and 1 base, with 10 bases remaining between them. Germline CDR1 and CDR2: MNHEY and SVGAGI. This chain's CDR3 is CASSSHTGNTEAFF. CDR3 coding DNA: TGTGCCAGCAGTTCCCACACGGGGAACACTGAAGCTTTCTTT.

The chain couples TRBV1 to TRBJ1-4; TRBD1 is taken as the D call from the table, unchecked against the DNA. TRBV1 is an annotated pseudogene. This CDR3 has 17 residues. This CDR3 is CTSSQGDRGLANEKLFF. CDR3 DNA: TGCACCAGCAGCCAGGGGGACAGGGGGCTTGCTAATGAAAAACTGTTTTTT.

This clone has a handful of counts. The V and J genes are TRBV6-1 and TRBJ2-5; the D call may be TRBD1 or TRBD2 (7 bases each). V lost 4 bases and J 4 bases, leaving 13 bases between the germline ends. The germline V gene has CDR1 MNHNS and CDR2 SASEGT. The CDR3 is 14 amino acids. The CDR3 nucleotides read TGTGCCAGCAGTGGGCAGGGGGAGGGAGAGACCCAGTACTTC. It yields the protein CASSGQGEGETQYF.

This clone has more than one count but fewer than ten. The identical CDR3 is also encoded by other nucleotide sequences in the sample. CDR3 amino acids: CASSLRQGGTEAFF. CDR3 nucleotides: TGTGCCAGCAGCTTGCGGCAGGGCGGCACTGAAGCTTTCTTT. The chain is built from TRBV7-9 and TRBJ1-1; D is possibly TRBD1 (5 bases). Germline V gene data show CDR1 as SEHNR and CDR2 as FQNEAQ (reference sequence). The CDR3 runs to 14 residues. Trimming pared 3 bases from V and 4 bases from J, leaving 12 bases between.

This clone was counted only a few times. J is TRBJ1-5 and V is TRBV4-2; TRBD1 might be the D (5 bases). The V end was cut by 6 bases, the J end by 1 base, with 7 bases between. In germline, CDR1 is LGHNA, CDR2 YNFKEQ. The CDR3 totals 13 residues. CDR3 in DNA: TGTGCCAGCAGTGACAGCAGCAATCAGCCCCAGCATTTT. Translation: CASSDSSNQPQHF.

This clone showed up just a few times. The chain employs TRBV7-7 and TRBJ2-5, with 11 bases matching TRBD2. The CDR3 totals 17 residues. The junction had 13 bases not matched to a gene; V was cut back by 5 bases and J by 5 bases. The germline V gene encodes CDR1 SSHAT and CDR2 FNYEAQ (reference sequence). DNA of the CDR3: TGTGCCAGCAGCCCTGGAGCTAGCGGGGGGCCAGGGGAGACCCAGTACTTC. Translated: CASSPGASGGPGETQYF.

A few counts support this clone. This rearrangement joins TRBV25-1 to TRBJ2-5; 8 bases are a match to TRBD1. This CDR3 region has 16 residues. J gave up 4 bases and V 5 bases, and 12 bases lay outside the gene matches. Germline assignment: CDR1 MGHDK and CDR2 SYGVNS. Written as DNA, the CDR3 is TGTGCCAGCAGTACATCGACAGGGGCCGAGGGAGAGACCCAGTACTTC. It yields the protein CASSTSTGAEGETQYF.

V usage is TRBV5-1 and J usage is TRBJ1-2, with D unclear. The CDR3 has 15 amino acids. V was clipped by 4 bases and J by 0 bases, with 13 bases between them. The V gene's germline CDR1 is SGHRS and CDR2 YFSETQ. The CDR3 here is CASSPTRTANYGYTF. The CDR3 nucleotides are TGCGCCAGCAGCCCCACTCGGACGGCTAACTATGGCTACACCTTC.

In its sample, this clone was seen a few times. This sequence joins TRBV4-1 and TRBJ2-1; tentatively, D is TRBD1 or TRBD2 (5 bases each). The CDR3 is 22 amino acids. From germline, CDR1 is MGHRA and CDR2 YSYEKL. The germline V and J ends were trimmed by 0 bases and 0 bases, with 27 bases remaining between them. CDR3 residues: CASSQDLLQGVFYMSSYNEQFF. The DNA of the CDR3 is TGCGCCAGCAGCCAAGATCTTCTGCAGGGAGTCTTCTACATGAGCTCCTACAATGAGCAGTTCTTC.

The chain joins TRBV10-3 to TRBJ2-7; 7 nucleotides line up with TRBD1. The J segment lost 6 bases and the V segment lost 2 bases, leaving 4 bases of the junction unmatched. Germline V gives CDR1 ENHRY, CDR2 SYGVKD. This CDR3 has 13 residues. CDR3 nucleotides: TGTGCCATCAGTGAGGGACAGGACCCCGAGCAGTACTTC. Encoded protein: CAISEGQDPEQYF.

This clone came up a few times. CDR3 residues: CASTGQTNTEAFF. CDR3 nucleotides: TGTGCCTCAACGGGACAGACGAACACTGAAGCTTTCTTT. This chain uses TRBV30 with TRBJ1-1; 7 bases are a match to TRBD1. The CDR3 length is 13 residues. Trimming took 7 bases from V and 1 from J; bases not matched to a gene: 6. In germline, CDR1 is GTSNPN, CDR2 SVGIG (reference sequence).

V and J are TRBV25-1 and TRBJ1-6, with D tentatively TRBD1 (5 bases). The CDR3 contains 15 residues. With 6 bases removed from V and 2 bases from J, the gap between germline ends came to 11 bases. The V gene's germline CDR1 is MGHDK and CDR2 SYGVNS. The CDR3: CASRGTDTYNSPLHF. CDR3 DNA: TGTGCCAGCAGGGGCACGGACACCTATAATTCACCCCTCCACTTT.

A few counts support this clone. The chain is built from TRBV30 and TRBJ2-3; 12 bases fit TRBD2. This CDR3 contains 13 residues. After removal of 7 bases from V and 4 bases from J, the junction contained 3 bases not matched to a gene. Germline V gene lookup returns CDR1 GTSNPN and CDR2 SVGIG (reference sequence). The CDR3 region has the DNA TGTGCCTCCTCTAGCGGGGGGGCAGATACGCAGTATTTT. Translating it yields CASSSGGADTQYF.